This TCR beta chain was captured in a study of vaccination and CD4 T cells after COVID-19. Study background: Control cultures used a CEFX viral epitope pool, an HIV-1 Nef peptide pool, or no peptide. Study conclusions and caveats: Spike mono-reactivity was found in 304 of 307 vaccine-specific clones from convalescent patients. Among convalescent patients, a median roughly 88% of reactive clones emerged only after vaccination.

Treatment in this sample: approximately 9-day PBMC culture with coronavirus spike peptide pools or control peptides (ViraFEST assay). PBMCs, plated at fewer than 2.5 million per well, were grown in the presence of about 9.5 IU/ml IL-2 and approximately 9 ug/ml peptide pools. The Oncomine TCR Beta short-read assay was what sequenced the DNA obtained from cultured CD4+ T cells. A single record per CDR3 protein comes from TCRdb applying MiXCR to the PCR reads. The data hold some 9,000 distinct CDR3 sequences, with about three fifths observed a single time. This CDR3 has 14 amino acids. A remark on this clonotype: Its specificity is unknown.

The V and J genes are TRBV21-1 and TRBJ2-3; no DNA check was done on the table's D call, TRBD2. TRBV21-1 is an annotated pseudogene. Sequenced input: CD4+ T cells from blood, cultured in vitro. The TCR was taken from a human donor who had recovered from COVID-19. The CDR3 nucleotides are TGTGCCAGCAGCAAAGCAGCGGGGGGGGATACGCAGTATTTT. This gives the protein CASSKAAGGDTQYF.